The entry below gives a single T cell receptor (beta chain) sequence along with its context. The antigen is not known. The sample comes from a study of T cells in lung cancer brain metastases. Germline V CDR1 and CDR2: KGHSH, LQKENI. This CDR3 has 15 residues. With V trimmed by 4 bases and J by 5 bases, 5 bases remained unmatched. Sequenced by immunoSEQ multiplex PCR; TCRdb stores in-frame clones only, minus some. The sample carries some 5,000 clones, over 75% recorded once. The study's findings and limits: Most clones were lesion-specific, with limited overlap between paired lesions (Morisita around 0.25). Paired primaries held more unique productive clones than brain metastases (median roughly 4,400 versus 1,400).

Patients had either synchronous oligometastatic disease or delayed solitary brain metastasis recurrence. Marked H&E slides guided macrodissection of tumor areas from about 5 unstained, deparaffinized approximately 10 um sections. Sequences were obtained from tumor tissue from a brain metastasis. This TCR came from a woman aged 45-65 years with non-small cell lung cancer that had spread to the brain. V usage is TRBV18 and J usage is TRBJ1-4; 9 nucleotides align to TRBD1. The CDR3 coding sequence is TGTGCCAGCTCACTCGGGACAGGGTGGAATGAAAAACTGTTTTTT. Its protein is CASSLGTGWNEKLFF.